The 24 T cell receptor beta chains below come from one sample, sequenced in a study of sequential checkpoint blockade in melanoma. Treatment: randomized to nivolumab then ipilimumab (arm A) or the reverse (arm B). Profiled with immunoSEQ multiplex PCR; TCRdb holds only in-frame clones, not every one. The sample holds some 10,000 clones, roughly 75% seen once. Sequencing used CD8+ T cells sorted from blood (inferred from file names), obtained from a patient given nivolumab and ipilimumab in sequence. These TCRs come from a human donor with melanoma.

V gene TRBV10-1 combines with J gene TRBJ2-1, with D possibly matching TRBD2 (5 bases). Germline lookup yields CDR1 WNHNN and CDR2 SYGVQD (reference sequence). Trimming shortened V by 0 bases and J by 10 bases, and 13 bases separated the two germline ends. The CDR3 runs 14 residues. For the CDR3, the DNA is TGCGCCAGCAGTGAGTCTGCGACTACGGGGGAGCAGTTCTTC. Its protein is CASSESATTGEQFF.

This chain uses TRBV11-2 with TRBJ2-7; TRBD2 matches at 7 bases. V shed 4 bases, J shed 1 base, and the junction held 1 base outside the gene matches. The CDR3 is 13 amino acids. The germline gives CDR1 SGHAT, CDR2 FQNNGV. CDR3 in amino acids: CASSWGGSYEQYF. In DNA, the CDR3 is TGTGCCAGCAGCTGGGGGGGGTCCTACGAGCAGTACTTC.

Relative to its sample, this clone is large (0.1 to 1%). The V gene is TRBV18, the J gene TRBJ1-2; 8 bases align to TRBD1. This CDR3 comprises 15 residues. Trimming removed 3 bases from V and 4 bases from J; junction bases left unmatched: 7. Germline V gene sequence: CDR1 KGHSH, CDR2 LQKENI. The CDR3 nucleotides are TGTGCCAGCTCACCTGGACAGGGCCCTATCTATGGCTACACCTTC. Amino acids: CASSPGQGPIYGYTF.

This clone has a handful of counts. This chain connects TRBV11-2 to TRBJ2-2, with 8 bases that match TRBD1. CDR1 and CDR2 (germline): SGHAT, FQNNGV. The CDR3 is 17 residues long. Trimming removed 5 bases from V and 0 bases from J; junction bases left unmatched: 8. The CDR3 protein is CASSLTRDRSNTGELFF. CDR3 DNA: TGTGCCAGCAGCCTGACCCGGGACAGGTCGAACACCGGGGAGCTGTTTTTT.

This clone has a handful of counts. The rearrangement uses TRBV2 and TRBJ2-1, with 10 bases lining up with TRBD2. Per germline, CDR1 SNHLY and CDR2 FYNNEI. This CDR3 region has 14 residues. V was clipped by 9 bases and J by 10 bases; unmatched bases: 12. CDR3 sequence (DNA): TGTGCCAGTAGGGGGGCTAGCGGGAGAGGCGAGCAGTTCTTC. This encodes CASRGASGRGEQFF. The whole variable domain, filled in from reference TRBV2 and TRBJ2-1, reads EPEVTQTPSHQVTQMGQEVILRCVPISNHLYFYWYRQILGQKVEFLVSFYNNEISEKSEIFDDQFSVERPDGSNFTLKIRSTKLEDSAMYFCASRGASGRGEQFFGPGTRLTVL.

The chain links TRBV28 to TRBJ2-1; 7 nucleotides agree with TRBD1. This CDR3 region has 14 residues. Germline V CDR1 and CDR2: MDHEN, SYDVKM. J lost 1 base, V lost 5 bases, and 2 bases had no gene match. Written as DNA, the CDR3 is TGTGCCAGCAGTACAGGGGCGTCCTACAATGAGCAGTTCTTC. The encoded protein is CASSTGASYNEQFF.

This sequence joins TRBV6-5 and TRBJ2-1; no clear D. V lost 0 bases and J 6 bases, leaving 15 bases between the germline ends. The CDR3 runs 16 residues. CDR1 is MNHEY and CDR2 is SVGAGI in the germline V gene. The CDR3 nucleotides read TGTGCCAGCAGTTACTCAGTGAGTGGGTCTAGCAATGAGCAGTTCTTC. It translates to CASSYSVSGSSNEQFF.

This sequence joins TRBV19 and TRBJ2-5, with 14 bases fitting TRBD2. With the DNA end fitting TRBJ2-7 better, the J assignment may be wrong. The CDR3 loop spans 13 amino acids. The germline V gene has CDR1 LNHDA and CDR2 SQIVND (reference sequence). The CDR3 loop reads CASSGLAGGEQYF. CDR3 sequence (DNA): TGTGCCAGTAGCGGACTAGCGGGAGGCGAGCAGTACTTC.

This clone was observed once. The chain joins TRBV10-3 to TRBJ2-6; possible D gene TRBD1, 5 bases. The CDR3 has 15 amino acids. The germline V gene encodes CDR1 ENHRY and CDR2 SYGVKD. V lost 4 bases and J 0 bases, leaving 7 bases between the germline ends. The CDR3 loop reads CAISATASGANVLTF. The CDR3 nucleotides read TGTGCCATCAGTGCGACAGCCTCTGGGGCCAACGTCCTGACTTTC.

In its sample, this clone is large (0.1 to 1%). CDR3: CASSDRSYEQYF. CDR3 DNA: TGTGCCAGTAGTGACAGATCCTACGAGCAGTACTTC. The J gene is TRBJ2-7, the V gene TRBV19; a weak D match, TRBD1 (5 bases). From germline, CDR1 is LNHDA and CDR2 SQIVND (reference sequence). The CDR3 runs 12 residues. V lost 5 bases and J 1 base, leaving 6 bases between the germline ends.

The V and J genes are TRBV10-2 and TRBJ2-1; possible D gene TRBD2, 6 bases. The CDR3 runs to 13 residues. Per germline, CDR1 WSHSY and CDR2 SAAADI. The germline V and J ends were trimmed by 8 bases and 10 bases, with 18 bases remaining between them. DNA for the CDR3: TGCGCCAGCGCGGAGGGGCCGTATATGGAGCAGTTCTTC. It specifies CASAEGPYMEQFF.

By share, this clone counts as large. The chain has TRBV7-9 and TRBJ2-7, with 7 bases matching TRBD2. The CDR3 covers 13 residues. Germline-derived CDR1 and CDR2 are SEHNR and FQNEAQ (reference sequence). After removal of 3 bases from V and 7 bases from J, the junction contained 6 bases not matched to a gene. CDR3 bases: TGTGCCAGCAGCTTTGTGGGAGGGATTGAGCAGTACTTC. Its protein product is CASSFVGGIEQYF.

J is TRBJ2-7 and V is TRBV28, with 7 bases that match TRBD1. The germline V gene encodes CDR1 MDHEN and CDR2 SYDVKM. This CDR3 has 15 amino acids. The trim removed 6 bases at V and 0 bases at J, leaving 8 bases unmatched. CDR3 nucleotides: TGTGCCAGCAGGGATGGGACAGCCGCCTCCTACGAGCAGTACTTC. Its protein is CASRDGTAASYEQYF.

The V gene is TRBV6-5, the J gene TRBJ2-7; 9 nucleotides align to TRBD1. The germline V gene has CDR1 MNHEY and CDR2 SVGAGI. This CDR3 region has 15 residues. With 2 bases clipped from V and 3 bases from J, the junction kept 5 bases outside the gene matches. CDR3 amino acids: CASSYGGQGYYEQYF. DNA for the CDR3: TGTGCCAGCAGTTACGGGGGACAGGGATACTACGAGCAGTACTTC.

V usage is TRBV28 and J usage is TRBJ2-2, with TRBD1 matching over 10 bases. After removal of 6 bases from V and 7 bases from J, the junction contained 8 bases not matched to a gene. Germline values: CDR1 MDHEN, CDR2 SYDVKM. The CDR3 sequence is 15 residues long. The DNA of the CDR3 is TGTGCCAGCAGCCCCGGGACAGGGGAGGTCGGGGAGCTGTTTTTT. Translation: CASSPGTGEVGELFF.

The chain carries TRBV6-5 and TRBJ1-2; D not resolved. Germline V gene lookup returns CDR1 MNHEY and CDR2 SVGAGI. Trimming took 8 bases from V and 7 from J, leaving 17 bases between them. This CDR3 contains 13 residues. The CDR3: CASWREGLRGYTF. The CDR3 DNA reads as TGTGCCAGCTGGAGGGAAGGTCTGCGTGGCTACACCTTC.

This clone was seen only a few times. The V gene is TRBV27, the J gene TRBJ1-1; 8 positions match TRBD1. The CDR3 has 11 amino acids. With 9 bases clipped from V and 6 bases from J, the junction kept 3 bases outside the gene matches. CDR1 and CDR2 (germline): MNHEY, SMNVEV (reference sequence). The CDR3 spells CASTGGAEAFF. In DNA form, the CDR3 reads TGTGCCAGTACAGGGGGGGCTGAAGCTTTCTTT.

The chain carries TRBV9 and TRBJ2-5, with D tentatively TRBD2 (5 bases). The J call may be in error: the DNA end matches TRBJ2-7 better. The length of the CDR3 is 14 residues. The germline V gene encodes CDR1 SGDLS and CDR2 YYNGEE. This chain's CDR3 is CASSVAVGEYEQYF. The CDR3 nucleotides read TGTGCCAGCAGCGTAGCTGTCGGGGAATACGAGCAGTACTTC.

This chain connects TRBV27 to TRBJ1-6; no clear D. Germline V gene data show CDR1 as MNHEY and CDR2 as SMNVEV (reference sequence). The CDR3 is 13 residues long. Deletions cut 3 bases from V and 8 bases from J, with 8 bases between. CDR3 bases: TGTGCCAGCAGTTTTAGCGCTTATTCACCCCTCCACTTT. Amino acid sequence: CASSFSAYSPLHF.

V usage is TRBV27 and J usage is TRBJ2-7; TRBD2 matches at 7 bases. Germline CDR1 and CDR2: MNHEY and SMNVEV (reference sequence). J was trimmed by 0 bases and V by 5 bases; bases with no gene match: 4. This CDR3 spans 14 amino acids. CDR3 DNA: TGTGCCAGCAGTCCTAGCGGCCTCTCCTACGAGCAGTACTTC. Amino acids: CASSPSGLSYEQYF.

V and J are TRBV30 and TRBJ1-1; D is perhaps TRBD1 (5 bases). V was shortened by 0 bases and J by 4 bases, with 9 bases between the two germline ends. The germline V gene has CDR1 GTSNPN and CDR2 SVGIG (reference sequence). The length of the CDR3 is 13 residues. The CDR3 is CAWSVVRGTEAFF. Written as DNA, the CDR3 is TGTGCCTGGAGTGTAGTAAGGGGCACTGAAGCTTTCTTT.

The V gene is TRBV6-5, the J gene TRBJ2-2, with a possible D match to TRBD1 (6 bases). V lost 2 bases and J lost 4, with 11 bases in between. Germline V gives CDR1 MNHEY, CDR2 SVGAGI. The CDR3 extends over 15 amino acids. Written as DNA, the CDR3 is TGTGCCAGCAGTTACACCGGGACACTCACCGGGGAGCTGTTTTTT. This sequence encodes CASSYTGTLTGELFF.

V usage is TRBV19 and J usage is TRBJ2-7; TRBD2 might be the D (5 bases). The germline V gene encodes CDR1 LNHDA and CDR2 SQIVND (reference sequence). V was pared by 6 bases and J by 2 bases, with 11 bases between. The CDR3 is made up of 13 amino acids. CDR3 sequence: CASSPRGTYEQYF. The CDR3 DNA is TGTGCCAGTAGCCCGAGAGGGACCTACGAGCAGTACTTC.

This rearrangement joins TRBV28 to TRBJ1-1, with no clear D. CDR3 length: 15 amino acids. Germline CDR1 reads MDHEN; CDR2 reads SYDVKM. Deletions cut 5 bases from V and 3 bases from J, with 16 bases between. In DNA form, the CDR3 reads TGTGCCAGCAGTGGGTCTCGGGAATTGGACACTGAAGCTTTCTTT. It is translated as CASSGSRELDTEAFF.